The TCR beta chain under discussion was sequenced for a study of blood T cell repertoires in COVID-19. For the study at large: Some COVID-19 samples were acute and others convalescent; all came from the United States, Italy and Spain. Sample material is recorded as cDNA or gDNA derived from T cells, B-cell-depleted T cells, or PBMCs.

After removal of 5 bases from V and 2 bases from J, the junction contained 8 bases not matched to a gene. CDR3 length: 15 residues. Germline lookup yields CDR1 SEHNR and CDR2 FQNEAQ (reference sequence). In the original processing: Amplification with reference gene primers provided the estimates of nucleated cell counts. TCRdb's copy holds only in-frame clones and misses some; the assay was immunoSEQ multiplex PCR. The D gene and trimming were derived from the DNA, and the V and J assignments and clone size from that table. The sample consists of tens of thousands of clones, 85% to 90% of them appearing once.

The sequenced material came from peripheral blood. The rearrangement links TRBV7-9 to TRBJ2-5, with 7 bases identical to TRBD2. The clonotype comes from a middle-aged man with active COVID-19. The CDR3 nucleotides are TGTGCCAGCAGCACCCTGGGGGGGATACAAGAGACCCAGTACTTC. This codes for CASSTLGGIQETQYF.